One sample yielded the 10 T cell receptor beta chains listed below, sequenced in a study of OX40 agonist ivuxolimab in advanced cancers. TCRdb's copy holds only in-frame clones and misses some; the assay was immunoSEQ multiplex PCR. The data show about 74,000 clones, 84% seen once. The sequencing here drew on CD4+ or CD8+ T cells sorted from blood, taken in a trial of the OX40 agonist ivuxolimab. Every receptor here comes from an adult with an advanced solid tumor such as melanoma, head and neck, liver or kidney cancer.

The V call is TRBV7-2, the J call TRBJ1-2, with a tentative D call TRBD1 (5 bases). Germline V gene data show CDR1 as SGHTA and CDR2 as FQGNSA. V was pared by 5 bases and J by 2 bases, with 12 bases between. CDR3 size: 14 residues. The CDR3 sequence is CASSADGGNYGYTF. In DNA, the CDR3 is TGTGCCAGCAGCGCAGATGGGGGGAACTATGGCTACACCTTC.

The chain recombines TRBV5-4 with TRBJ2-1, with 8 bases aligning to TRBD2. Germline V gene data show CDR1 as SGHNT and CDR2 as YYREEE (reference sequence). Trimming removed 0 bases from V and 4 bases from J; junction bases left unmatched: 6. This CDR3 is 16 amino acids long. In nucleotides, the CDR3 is TGTGCCAGCAGCTTGGAGGGTAGCGGGGTGTACAATGAGCAGTTCTTC. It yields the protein CASSLEGSGVYNEQFF. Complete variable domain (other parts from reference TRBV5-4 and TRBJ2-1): ETGVTQSPTHLIKTRGQQVTLRCSSQSGHNTVSWYQQALGQGPQFIFQYYREEENGRGNFPPRFSGLQFPNYSSELNVNALELDDSALYLCASSLEGSGVYNEQFFGPGTRLTVL.

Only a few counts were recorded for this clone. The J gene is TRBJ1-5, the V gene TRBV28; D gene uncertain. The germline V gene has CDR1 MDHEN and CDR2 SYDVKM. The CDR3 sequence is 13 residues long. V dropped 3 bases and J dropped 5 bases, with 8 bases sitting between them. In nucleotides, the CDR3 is TGTGCCAGCAGTTTGGGGAGCTATCAGCCCCAGCATTTT. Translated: CASSLGSYQPQHF.

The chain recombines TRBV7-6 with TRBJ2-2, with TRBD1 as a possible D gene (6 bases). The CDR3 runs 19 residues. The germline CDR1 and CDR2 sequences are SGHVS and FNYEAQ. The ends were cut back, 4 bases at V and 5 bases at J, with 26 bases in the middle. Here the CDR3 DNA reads TGTGCCAGCAGCTCTTTAGGGGACATTTTAAGGGTATCGACCGGGGAGCTGTTTTTT. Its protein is CASSSLGDILRVSTGELFF.

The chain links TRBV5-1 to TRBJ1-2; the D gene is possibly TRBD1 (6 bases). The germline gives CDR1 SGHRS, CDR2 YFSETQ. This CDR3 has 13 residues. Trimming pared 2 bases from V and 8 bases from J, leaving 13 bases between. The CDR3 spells CASSLTGFEGYTF. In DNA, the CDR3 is TGCGCCAGCAGCTTAACAGGGTTCGAAGGCTACACCTTC.

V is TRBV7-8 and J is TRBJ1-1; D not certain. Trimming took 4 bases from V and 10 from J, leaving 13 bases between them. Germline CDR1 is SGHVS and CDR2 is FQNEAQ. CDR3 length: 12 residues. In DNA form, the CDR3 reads TGTGCCAGCAGCTCCTGGGAGGGAATAGCTTTCTTT. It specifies CASSSWEGIAFF.

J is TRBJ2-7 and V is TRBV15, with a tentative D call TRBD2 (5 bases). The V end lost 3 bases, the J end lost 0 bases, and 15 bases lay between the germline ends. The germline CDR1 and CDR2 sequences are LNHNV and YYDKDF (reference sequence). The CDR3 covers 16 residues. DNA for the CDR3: TGTGCCACCAGCAGGCTCCAGTTGGGGAGCTCCTACGAGCAGTACTTC. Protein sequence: CATSRLQLGSSYEQYF.

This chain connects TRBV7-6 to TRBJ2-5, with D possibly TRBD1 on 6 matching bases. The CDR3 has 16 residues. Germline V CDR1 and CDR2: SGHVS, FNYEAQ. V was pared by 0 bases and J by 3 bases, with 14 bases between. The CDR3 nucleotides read TGTGCCAGCAGCTTAGCAGTGACAGGCGATAAAGAGACCCAGTACTTC. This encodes CASSLAVTGDKETQYF.

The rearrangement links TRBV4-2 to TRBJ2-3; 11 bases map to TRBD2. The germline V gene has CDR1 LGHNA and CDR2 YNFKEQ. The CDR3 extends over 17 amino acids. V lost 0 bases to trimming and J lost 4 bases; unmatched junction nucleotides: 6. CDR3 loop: CASSQDGVAGGADTQYF. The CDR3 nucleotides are TGTGCCAGCAGCCAAGATGGGGTAGCGGGAGGGGCAGATACGCAGTATTTT.

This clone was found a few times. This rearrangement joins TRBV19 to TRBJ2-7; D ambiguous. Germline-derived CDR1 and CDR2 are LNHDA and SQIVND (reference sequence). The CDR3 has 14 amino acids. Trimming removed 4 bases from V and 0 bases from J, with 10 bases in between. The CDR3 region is CASSTRWASYEQYF. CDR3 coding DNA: TGTGCCAGTAGTACGAGGTGGGCCTCCTACGAGCAGTACTTC.